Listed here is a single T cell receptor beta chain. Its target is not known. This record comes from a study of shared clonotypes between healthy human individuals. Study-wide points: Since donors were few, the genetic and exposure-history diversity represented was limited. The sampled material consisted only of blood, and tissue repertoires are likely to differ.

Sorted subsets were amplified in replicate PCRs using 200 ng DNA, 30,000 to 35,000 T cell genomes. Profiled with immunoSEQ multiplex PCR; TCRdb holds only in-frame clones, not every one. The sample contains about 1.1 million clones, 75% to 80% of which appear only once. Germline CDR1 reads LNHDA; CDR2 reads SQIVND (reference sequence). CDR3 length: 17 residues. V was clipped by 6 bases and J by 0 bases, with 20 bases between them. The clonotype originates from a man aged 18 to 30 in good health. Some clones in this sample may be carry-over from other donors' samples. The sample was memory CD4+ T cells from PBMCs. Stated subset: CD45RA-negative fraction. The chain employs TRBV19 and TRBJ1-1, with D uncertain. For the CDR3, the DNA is TGTGCCAGTAGAACTTACTTGTCGGCGGGGTTGAACACTGAAGCTTTCTTT. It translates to CASRTYLSAGLNTEAFF.